The 22 T cell receptor beta chains reported below all come from one sample, sequenced in a study of blood T cell repertoires in COVID-19. Using immunoSEQ multiplex PCR, the repertoire was profiled, and TCRdb retains in-frame clones only, with some absent. This sample carries more than 95,000 clones, approximately 81% of them seen once, and the ten largest clones take about 4.3%. Sequencing was performed on peripheral blood. The source is a man in his sixties with acute or convalescent COVID-19.

This chain uses TRBV7-2 with TRBJ2-3; the match to TRBD2 covers 9 bases. The junction had 5 bases not matched to a gene; V was cut back by 5 bases and J by 2 bases. This CDR3 is 15 amino acids long. Germline CDR1 reads SGHTA; CDR2 reads FQGNSA. Here the CDR3 reads CASSKASGVTDTQYF. In DNA, the CDR3 is TGTGCCAGCAGCAAGGCTAGCGGGGTCACAGATACGCAGTATTTT.

CDR3 sequence (DNA): TGTGCCAGCAGCCCCAGGGCAGGTACCTACGAGCAGTACTTC. Its translation: CASSPRAGTYEQYF. The chain joins TRBV9 to TRBJ2-7; TRBD1 is a possible D gene (5 bases). The CDR3 sequence is 14 residues long. The V gene lost 4 bases and the J gene lost 2 bases, with 13 bases spanning the gap. Germline V gene sequence: CDR1 SGDLS, CDR2 YYNGEE.

V is TRBV6-5 and J is TRBJ2-1, with 10 bases that match TRBD2. V lost 7 bases and J lost 9; bases outside the gene matches: 12. The germline gives CDR1 MNHEY, CDR2 SVGAGI. This CDR3 has 15 residues. CDR3 sequence (DNA): TGTGCCAGCACTTGGGCTAGCGGGAGCGGGAGTGAGCAGTTCTTC. It codes for CASTWASGSGSEQFF.

The chain is built from TRBV28 and TRBJ2-2, with D perhaps TRBD1 (5 bases). Germline V gene lookup returns CDR1 MDHEN and CDR2 SYDVKM. The germline V and J ends were trimmed by 4 bases and 7 bases, with 19 bases remaining between them. CDR3 length equals 16 residues. CDR3 sequence: CASSSWAAPRGGELFF. The CDR3 DNA sequence: TGTGCCAGCAGTTCATGGGCAGCTCCTAGGGGCGGGGAGCTGTTTTTT.

The CDR3 spells CSVAGPGNEQFF. The DNA for the CDR3 is TGCAGCGTTGCCGGCCCAGGGAATGAGCAGTTCTTC. The chain carries TRBV29-1 and TRBJ2-1; D is perhaps TRBD1 (5 bases). Trimming stripped 4 bases from V and 7 bases from J, with 11 bases between. The CDR3 is 12 amino acids. Germline loops: CDR1 SQVTM, CDR2 ANQGSEA.

The J gene is TRBJ2-3, the V gene TRBV11-2; weak D call: TRBD2 (6 bases). The CDR3 covers 13 residues. The V and J ends lost 1 base and 4 bases respectively, with 6 bases between them. CDR1 SGHAT and CDR2 FQNNGV come from the germline V gene. The CDR3 loop is CASSLGGADTQYF. In DNA, the CDR3 is TGTGCCAGCAGCTTAGGGGGGGCAGATACGCAGTATTTT.

This clone has a single count. This chain uses TRBV12-5 with TRBJ1-3; unclear D gene. Germline V gives CDR1 LGHNT, CDR2 FRNRAP. The CDR3 has 15 amino acids. The V gene lost 6 bases and the J gene lost 0 bases, with 12 bases spanning the gap. The CDR3 reads CASGRELRSGNTIYF. The CDR3 region has the DNA TGTGCTAGTGGCCGAGAACTCCGCTCTGGAAACACCATATATTTT.

CDR3 in amino acids: CASGRDRDNEQFF. The CDR3 DNA sequence: TGTGCCAGCGGCCGGGACAGGGACAATGAGCAGTTCTTC. The V and J genes are TRBV2 and TRBJ2-1, with 9 bases aligning to TRBD1. The junction had 4 bases not matched to a gene; V was cut back by 8 bases and J by 5 bases. Germline V gives CDR1 SNHLY, CDR2 FYNNEI. The CDR3 is 13 amino acids.

This CDR3 reads CSVENRGGEAFF. The CDR3 region has the DNA TGCAGCGTTGAAAACAGGGGCGGTGAAGCTTTCTTT. This chain connects TRBV29-1 to TRBJ1-1; TRBD1 matches 7 bases. Germline CDR1 SQVTM, CDR2 ANQGSEA. CDR3 size: 12 residues. V dropped 2 bases and J dropped 7; count of bases not matched to a gene: 4.

The chain uses TRBV20-1 and TRBJ2-5; D is uncertain. This CDR3 comprises 11 residues. Germline CDR1 reads DFQATT; CDR2 reads SNEGSKA (reference sequence). Trimming left V 5 bases short and J 5 bases short, with 9 bases between. CDR3 sequence (DNA): TGCAGTGCTCTCCAGGCGGAGACCCAGTACTTC. Amino acids: CSALQAETQYF.

For the CDR3, the DNA is TGTGCCAGCAGTTATACTCCCTACGAGCAGTACGTC. Translated, it gives CASSYTPYEQYV. The chain combines TRBV6-2 or TRBV6-3 with TRBJ2-7; D gene unclear. Germline lookup yields CDR1 MNHEY and CDR2 SVGEGT. Trimming stripped 3 bases from V and 2 bases from J, with 5 bases between. This CDR3 region has 12 residues.

The V call is TRBV29-1, the J call TRBJ2-2; 8 bases are a match to TRBD1. This CDR3 region has 15 residues. Germline CDR1 is SQVTM and CDR2 is ANQGSEA. J gave up 5 bases and V 5 bases, and 10 bases lay outside the gene matches. The CDR3, as DNA: TGCAGCGTTCGAGACGGGACAGGCTTTACCGGGGAGCTGTTTTTT. This gives the protein CSVRDGTGFTGELFF.

CDR3 region: CASSPAGGYSPLHF. CDR3 nucleotides: TGCGCCAGCAGCCCGGCCGGGGGGTATTCACCCCTCCACTTT. The rearrangement joins TRBV5-1 to TRBJ1-6, with D perhaps matching TRBD1 (5 bases). The CDR3 is made up of 14 amino acids. Trimming took 4 bases from V and 8 from J, leaving 13 bases between them. Germline V gene sequence: CDR1 SGHRS, CDR2 YFSETQ.

This clone has just a few counts. The chain uses TRBV5-1 and TRBJ2-1; 9 positions agree with TRBD1. Per the germline V gene, CDR1 is SGHRS and CDR2 is YFSETQ. The CDR3 contains 15 residues. Losses at the gene ends were 3 bases for V and 6 bases for J; bases not matched to a gene: 7. The CDR3 spells CASSYGQGMGNEQFF. In nucleotides, the CDR3 is TGCGCCAGCAGCTACGGACAGGGGATGGGCAATGAGCAGTTCTTC.

V gene TRBV7-2 combines with J gene TRBJ2-7; TRBD2 matches at 13 bases. Germline CDR1 reads SGHTA; CDR2 reads FQGNSA. This CDR3 is 16 amino acids long. V lost 5 bases, J lost 4 bases, and 8 bases stayed unmatched. CDR3 sequence reads: CASSRRTSGSGYEQYV. CDR3 bases: TGTGCCAGCAGCCGGCGGACTAGCGGGAGTGGATACGAGCAGTACGTC.

V is TRBV12-3 or TRBV12-4 and J is TRBJ2-1, with a possible D match to TRBD2 (6 bases). With 6 bases removed from V and 8 bases from J, the gap between germline ends came to 14 bases. The CDR3 has 13 residues. The CDR3 is CASSLARSDEQFF. In DNA form, the CDR3 reads TGTGCCAGCAGCCTAGCGAGATCGGATGAGCAGTTCTTC.

The rearrangement links TRBV28 to TRBJ1-2; D call uncertain. The CDR3 consists of 15 residues. Per the germline V gene, CDR1 is MDHEN and CDR2 is SYDVKM. V dropped 4 bases and J dropped 8 bases, with 20 bases sitting between them. CDR3 in DNA: TGTGCCAGCAGTTCCGGCCCTAGAATTGTTATAGGCTACACCTTC. Amino acids: CASSSGPRIVIGYTF.

The chain has TRBV4-3 and TRBJ2-4; 8 bases map to TRBD1. V was clipped by 0 bases and J by 3 bases; unmatched bases: 10. Germline CDR1 and CDR2: LGHNA and YSLEER. The CDR3 runs to 18 residues. CDR3 bases: TGCGCCAGCAGCCAAGATCAGGGGGCCGCTCTGGGCAAAAACATTCAGTACTTC. Residues: CASSQDQGAALGKNIQYF.

The CDR3 loop reads CASSSPRGLWDRTEAFF. The CDR3 DNA reads as TGTGCCAGCAGCTCCCCTCGAGGGTTGTGGGATAGGACTGAAGCTTTCTTT. V and J are TRBV13 and TRBJ1-1; D gene uncertain. Trimming left V 4 bases short and J 5 bases short, with 23 bases between. The length of the CDR3 is 17 residues. Germline loops: CDR1 PRHDT, CDR2 FYEKMQ (reference sequence).

The chain couples TRBV10-1 to TRBJ2-5; D is unresolved. Between the trimmed V and J ends, which lost 0 bases and 3 bases, there was a span of 14 bases. From germline, CDR1 is WNHNN and CDR2 SYGVQD (reference sequence). There are 16 residues in the CDR3. The DNA for the CDR3 is TGCGCCAGCAGTGAGTCGGGTGGGCAGGCTAAAGAGACCCAGTACTTC. Residues: CASSESGGQAKETQYF.

The V gene is TRBV7-9, the J gene TRBJ1-1, with TRBD1 matching over 8 bases. The CDR3 contains 15 residues. With 5 bases clipped from V and 1 base from J, the junction kept 6 bases outside the gene matches. Germline lookup yields CDR1 SEHNR and CDR2 FQNEAQ (reference sequence). For the CDR3, the DNA is TGTGCCAGCAGCCTTACCGGGACAGGGAACACTGAAGCTTTCTTT. Residues: CASSLTGTGNTEAFF.

The genes are TRBV30 and TRBJ1-5; D perhaps matches TRBD1 (5 bases). CDR1 and CDR2 (germline): GTSNPN, SVGIG (reference sequence). Trimming stripped 3 bases from V and 7 bases from J, with 16 bases between. The CDR3 is 14 amino acids. CDR3 in amino acids: CAWSSGQGGQPQHF. CDR3 sequence (DNA): TGTGCCTGGAGCTCGGGCCAGGGAGGACAGCCCCAGCATTTT.